This T cell receptor beta chain stems from a study of metastatic and nonmetastatic thyroid tumors. This clone has ten or more counts. Germline V gives CDR1 KGHSH, CDR2 LQKENI. V lost 3 bases and J 3 bases, leaving 7 bases between the germline ends. The CDR3 totals 13 residues. TCRdb re-analyzed the PCR reads through MiXCR. This sample has 30,000 to 35,000 clones; approximately 20% occur once, and the top ten carry roughly a fifth. Prior to thyroid surgery, none of the patients had received any treatment. The chain links TRBV18 to TRBJ2-3; either TRBD1 or TRBD2 may supply D (5 bases each). The sequencing sample was made of blood. This clonotype was sampled from a female donor with papillary thyroid cancer or a benign thyroid nodule (not recorded which). Some clones in this sample may be carry-over from other donors' samples. The CDR3 loop reads CASSPGETDTQYF. DNA for the CDR3: TGTGCCAGCTCACCGGGGGAGACAGATACGCAGTATTTT. The variable domain in full, with the rest retrieved from reference TRBV18 and TRBJ2-3, is NAGVMQNPRHLVRRRGQEARLRCSPMKGHSHVYWYRQLPEEGLKFMVYLQKENIIDESGMPKERFSAEFPKEGPSILRIQQVVRGDSAAYFCASSPGETDTQYFGPGTRLTVL.